These 15 T cell receptor beta chains were sequenced from one sample in a study of blood T cells in healthy people across ages. Primed by a sample-barcoded 5' primer and a J-beta primer mix, a second PCR proceeded for about 7 to 12 cycles. TCRdb processed the 5' RACE reads anew with MiXCR; each CDR3 protein has one entry. The sample has approximately 790,000 distinct CDR3 sequences, about 62% seen once; the top ten hold roughly 25%. The sample consisted of blood. All receptors derive from a man under 40 in good health.

This clonotype was seen only once. The rearrangement joins TRBV4-3 to TRBJ2-6; no clear D. V was trimmed by 1 base and J by 0 bases, leaving 13 bases between them. The CDR3 spans 18 residues. From germline, CDR1 is LGHNA and CDR2 YSLEER. DNA of the CDR3: TGCGCCAGCAGCCAAGGTTTCACAGCCGGCTCTGGGGCCAACGTCCTGACTTTC. It codes for CASSQGFTAGSGANVLTF.

On this clonotype itself: Sequence at one end of the junction differs from germline and may be a read error. The V call is TRBV7-2, the J call TRBJ2-7; tentative D call: TRBD1 (8 bases). This CDR3 region has 16 residues. Germline CDR1 SGHTA, CDR2 FQGNSA. In nucleotides, the CDR3 is TGTGCCGGCAGCTTAGCGGAGGGGGGGACAGGCTACGAGCAGTACTTC. As protein: CAGSLAEGGTGYEQYF.

The rearrangement uses TRBV11-2 and TRBJ1-2, with no clear D. The germline V gene encodes CDR1 SGHAT and CDR2 FQNNGV. Between the trimmed V and J ends, which lost 0 bases and 8 bases, there was a span of 19 bases. The CDR3 sequence is 16 residues long. The DNA of the CDR3 is TGTGCCAGCAGCTTAGAGGGCAGGCCGCCTTTCGGAGGCTACACCTTC. This gives the protein CASSLEGRPPFGGYTF. Full variable domain (remainder filled in from reference TRBV11-2 and TRBJ1-2): EAGVAQSPRYKIIEKRQSVAFWCNPISGHATLYWYQQILGQGPKLLIQFQNNGVVDDSQLPKDRFSAERLKGVDSTLKIQPAKLEDSAVYLCASSLEGRPPFGGYTFGSGTRLTVV.

V is TRBV7-9 and J is TRBJ2-5, with D unresolved. This CDR3 contains 13 residues. Trimming cost V 6 bases and J 5 bases, with 13 bases left between them. Germline CDR1 SEHNR, CDR2 FQNEAQ (reference sequence). CDR3 amino acids: CASSTHGLETQYF. The CDR3 bases are TGTGCCAGCAGTACCCATGGGCTGGAGACCCAGTACTTC. Variable domain in full (rest from reference TRBV7-9 and TRBJ2-5): DTGVSQNPRHKITKRGQNVTFRCDPISEHNRLYWYRQTLGQGPEFLTYFQNEAQLEKSRLLSDRFSAERPKGSFSTLEIQRTEQGDSAMYLCASSTHGLETQYFGPGTRLLVL.

On this clonotype: The junction departs from the called germline gene at one end, perhaps through a read error. The chain carries TRBV2 and TRBJ1-5, with TRBD1 matching 9 bases. The germline V gene has CDR1 SNHLY and CDR2 FYNNEI. CDR3 size: 17 residues. CDR3 nucleotides: TGTGCCAGCAGTGGCCAGGACAGGGGCCGCTACAATCAGCCCCGGCATTTT. Protein sequence: CASSGQDRGRYNQPRHF. Looking up the rest from reference TRBV2 and TRBJ1-5 gives the full variable domain: EPEVTQTPSHQVTQMGQEVILRCVPISNHLYFYWYRQILGQKVEFLVSFYNNEISEKSEIFDDQFSVERPDGSNFTLKIRSTKLEDSAMYFCASSGQDRGRYNQPRHFGDGTRLSIL.

This sequence joins TRBV3-1 and TRBJ1-1; D remains ambiguous. The CDR3 sequence is 13 residues long. Germline V lookup: CDR1 LGHDT, CDR2 YNNKEL (reference sequence). Trimming pared 0 bases from V and 10 bases from J, leaving 12 bases between. The CDR3 DNA follows: TGTGCCAGCAGCCAAGATCGGGCAGCCAGAGCTTTCTTT. It yields the protein CASSQDRAARAFF.

This clonotype was recorded a few times. The V call is TRBV2, the J call TRBJ2-1, with TRBD2 identical over 8 bases. V was clipped by 5 bases and J by 8 bases; unmatched bases: 8. The CDR3 consists of 14 residues. Germline V CDR1 and CDR2: SNHLY, FYNNEI. The CDR3 coding sequence is TGTGCCAGCAGTAGGTCCAGCGGGAGTGATGAGCAGTTCTTC. This encodes CASSRSSGSDEQFF.

This clonotype was recorded once. The junction shows a germline mismatch at one end, possibly a read error. The V gene is TRBV15, the J gene TRBJ2-7; 9 bases line up with TRBD2. Germline lookup yields CDR1 LNHNV and CDR2 YYDKDF (reference sequence). The CDR3 is 17 residues long. CDR3 sequence: CATSRDVAGDEPYERYF. CDR3 nucleotide sequence: TGTGCCACCAGCAGAGATGTAGCGGGGGATGAGCCCTACGAGCGGTACTTC. The entire variable domain, with the rest obtained from reference TRBV15 and TRBJ2-7, is as follows: DAMVIQNPRYQVTQFGKPVTLSCSQTLNHNVMYWYQQKSSQAPKLLFHYYDKDFNNEADTPDNFQSRRPNTSFCFLDIRSPGLGDTAMYLCATSRDVAGDEPYERYFGPGTRLTVT.

The chain combines TRBV6-5 with TRBJ2-1, with D maybe TRBD1 (6 bases). The CDR3 length is 11 residues. Trimming left V 5 bases short and J 15 bases short, with 14 bases between. Germline values: CDR1 MNHEY, CDR2 SVGAGI. Written as DNA, the CDR3 is TGTGCCAGCAGTAGAGGGCCAGGGGTGTTCTTC. It translates to CASSRGPGVFF.

The chain is built from TRBV25-1 and TRBJ1-6; 7 nucleotides agree with TRBD1. This CDR3 has 15 residues. Germline V lookup: CDR1 MGHDK, CDR2 SYGVNS. Losses at the gene ends were 2 bases for V and 6 bases for J; bases not matched to a gene: 4. The CDR3 region has the DNA TGTGCCAGCAGTGAAAGGGACAGTTGTAATTCACCCCTCCACTTT. Amino acids: CASSERDSCNSPLHF. The full variable domain, rest sourced from reference TRBV25-1 and TRBJ1-6, is EADIYQTPRYLVIGTGKKITLECSQTMGHDKMYWYQQDPGMELHLIHYSYGVNSTEKGDLSSESTVSRIRTEHFPLTLESARPSHTSQYLCASSERDSCNSPLHFGNGTRLTVT.

The rearrangement joins TRBV27 to TRBJ2-7; tentatively, D is TRBD1 (5 bases). The germline CDR1 and CDR2 sequences are MNHEY and SMNVEV (reference sequence). V was shortened by 6 bases and J by 5 bases, with 14 bases between the two germline ends. This CDR3 is built from 13 residues. The CDR3 is CASSRTWGDEQYF. The CDR3 DNA sequence: TGTGCCAGCAGCCGAACGTGGGGCGACGAGCAGTACTTC.

This clonotype was seen once. The rearrangement joins TRBV4-2 to TRBJ1-3; D uncertain. V was clipped by 1 base and J by 0 bases, with 4 bases between them. Germline loops: CDR1 LGHNA, CDR2 YNFKEQ. This CDR3 is 14 amino acids long. The CDR3 loop reads CASSQGYSGNTIYF. The CDR3 DNA reads as TGTGCCAGCAGCCAAGGGTACTCTGGAAACACCATATATTTT.

This clonotype was counted a few times. This chain links TRBV24-1 with TRBJ2-1, with 13 bases that match TRBD2. The CDR3 totals 20 residues. The germline CDR1 and CDR2 sequences are KGHDR and SFDVKD. V shed 4 bases, J shed 0 bases, and the junction held 11 bases outside the gene matches. CDR3 sequence reads: CATSDPGLAGSHGSYNEQFF. CDR3 sequence (DNA): TGTGCCACCAGTGACCCGGGACTAGCGGGATCTCACGGCTCCTACAATGAGCAGTTCTTC.

Written as DNA, the CDR3 is TGTGCCACCAGTTGGTCCGGCAATCAGCCCCAGCATTTT. Translated, it gives CATSWSGNQPQHF. The V and J genes are TRBV15 and TRBJ1-5; D is unclear. Trimming left V 6 bases short and J 2 bases short, with 8 bases between. The CDR3 totals 13 residues. In germline, CDR1 is LNHNV, CDR2 YYDKDF (reference sequence).

J is TRBJ2-5 and V is TRBV20-1, with 13 bases identical to TRBD2. This CDR3 contains 18 residues. Looked up from germline, CDR1 is DFQATT and CDR2 is SNEGSKA (reference sequence). Germline trimming cut 1 base from V and 1 base from J; bases unmatched to any gene: 9. The CDR3 loop reads CSARVVWTSGGLQETQYF. The CDR3, as DNA: TGCAGTGCTAGAGTAGTATGGACTAGCGGGGGCCTCCAAGAGACCCAGTACTTC.